This T cell receptor beta chain was documented in a study of cytomegalovirus exposure and HLA in healthy donors. Overall study results and limits: Earlier analysis found most TCR beta V segments productive about 87% or about 30% of the time. CMV antigen specificity of three CMV-associated chains was confirmed in vitro.

Points on this clone: Its antigen is still unknown.

Primers: 60 Vbeta forward and 13 Jbeta reverse. Authors' analysis steps: In a later analysis, about 9.9 million of about 80 million unique beta chains occurred in at least two donors. Data came from immunoSEQ multiplex PCR; TCRdb stores just in-frame clones and leaves some out. D and trimming were read from the DNA, whereas the V and J calls and clone size are those reported in that table. The table shows over 150,000 clones, with about 80% occurring only once. This CDR3 comprises 14 residues. Germline loops: CDR1 GTSNPN, CDR2 SVGIG (reference sequence). Trimming cost V 5 bases and J 5 bases; bases outside gene matches: 7.

The material sequenced was PBMCs. V gene TRBV30 combines with J gene TRBJ2-7; 12 bases agree with TRBD2. The TCR originated in a man between 25 and 39 years old in good health and CMV-seropositive. This CDR3 is CAWAPSGGAHEQYF. In DNA form, the CDR3 reads TGTGCCTGGGCCCCTAGCGGGGGGGCCCACGAGCAGTACTTC.